These 19 T cell receptor beta chains came from one sample sequenced in a study of blood T cell repertoires in COVID-19. The data were produced by immunoSEQ multiplex PCR, yet TCRdb's version contains in-frame clones alone and is incomplete. Of about 270,000 clones listed, 80% to 90% were seen once; the top ten hold about 12%. Source material: peripheral blood. The source is a woman aged 25-40 years with COVID-19, enrolled during active disease.

The chain combines TRBV19 with TRBJ1-1, with 7 nucleotides matching TRBD1. The J segment lost 2 bases and the V segment lost 3 bases, leaving 3 bases of the junction unmatched. Germline V CDR1 and CDR2: LNHDA, SQIVND (reference sequence). The length of the CDR3 is 14 residues. CDR3 sequence (DNA): TGTGCCAGTAGTATCGGGACAGCAAACACTGAAGCTTTCTTT. Protein product: CASSIGTANTEAFF.

The rearrangement joins TRBV27 to TRBJ1-2; TRBD1 is a possible D gene (6 bases). The CDR3 length is 15 residues. Germline CDR1 reads MNHEY; CDR2 reads SMNVEV (reference sequence). The V and J ends lost 2 bases and 4 bases respectively, with 14 bases between them. The DNA for the CDR3 is TGTGCCAGCAGTTTAGAGTTGGGGGACACCTATGGCTACACCTTC. Translation: CASSLELGDTYGYTF.

This chain joins TRBV7-9 and TRBJ2-1; TRBD2 might be the D (5 bases). In germline, CDR1 is SEHNR, CDR2 FQNEAQ (reference sequence). The CDR3 extends over 13 amino acids. V was shortened by 2 bases and J by 7 bases, with 9 bases between the two germline ends. Written as DNA, the CDR3 is TGTGCCAGCAGCTTATCACTAGGGAATGAGCAGTTCTTC. Protein sequence: CASSLSLGNEQFF.

The chain carries TRBV6-5 and TRBJ1-2; 8 nucleotides line up with TRBD1. V trimming: 3 bases; J trimming: 10 bases; junction bases outside the gene matches: 10. CDR3 size: 14 residues. CDR1 and CDR2 from the germline V gene are MNHEY and SVGAGI. The CDR3 spells CASSYNQGAFDYTF. The CDR3 nucleotides read TGTGCCAGCAGTTATAACCAGGGGGCGTTTGACTACACCTTC.

The chain carries TRBV29-1 and TRBJ2-3, with 8 bases aligning to TRBD2. The V and J ends lost 5 bases and 4 bases, in that order; junction bases with no gene match: 11. Germline CDR1 is SQVTM and CDR2 is ANQGSEA. The CDR3 totals 15 residues. CDR3: CSVRGLAYRADTQYF. As DNA, the CDR3 is TGCAGCGTTCGCGGACTAGCATATAGGGCAGATACGCAGTATTTT.

The chain is built from TRBV3-1 (or the pseudogene TRBV3-2) and TRBJ1-6, with 7 positions matching TRBD1. This CDR3 comprises 14 residues. With V trimmed by 4 bases and J by 8 bases, 5 bases remained unmatched. Germline V gives CDR1 LGHDT, CDR2 YNNKEL (reference sequence). CDR3 in amino acids: CASSLRDRDSPLHF. The CDR3 nucleotides read TGTGCCAGCAGCCTCCGGGACAGAGATTCACCCCTCCACTTT.

In its sample, this clone was seen once. The chain couples TRBV2 to TRBJ2-5, with 8 positions matching TRBD2. Unmatched junction bases numbered 9, after V lost 6 bases and J lost 0 bases. This CDR3 contains 16 residues. Germline V gene sequence: CDR1 SNHLY, CDR2 FYNNEI. CDR3 in DNA: TGTGCCAGCAGGGGTGGGGCTAGCGGGTACCAAGAGACCCAGTACTTC. Its protein product is CASRGGASGYQETQYF.

The J gene is TRBJ2-6, the V gene TRBV3-1 (or the pseudogene TRBV3-2); D is possibly TRBD2 (7 bases). V lost 2 bases to trimming and J lost 0 bases, with 23 bases between them. Germline lookup yields CDR1 LGHDT and CDR2 YNNKEL (reference sequence). The CDR3 runs to 21 residues. CDR3 DNA sequence: TGTGCCAGCAGCCAAAGTCTGGACGGGGGGCAATTCCGCTCTGGGGCCAACGTCCTGACTTTC. Its protein product is CASSQSLDGGQFRSGANVLTF.

The chain combines TRBV20-1 with TRBJ1-5; D is ambiguous. CDR1 and CDR2 from the germline V gene are DFQATT and SNEGSKA (reference sequence). The CDR3 has 13 amino acids. V lost 3 bases, J lost 7 bases, and 13 bases lay in between. CDR3 residues: CSASRQSLQPQHF. CDR3 sequence (DNA): TGCAGTGCTAGTAGACAAAGCCTCCAGCCCCAGCATTTT.

The gene calls are TRBV3-1 (or the pseudogene TRBV3-2) and TRBJ1-1; TRBD1 aligns across 10 bases. The CDR3 runs to 14 residues. V lost 6 bases, J lost 4 bases, and 5 bases stayed unmatched. Germline loops: CDR1 LGHDT, CDR2 YNNKEL (reference sequence). CDR3: CASSRDRGRTEAFF. The CDR3 bases are TGTGCCAGCAGTCGGGACAGGGGCCGCACTGAAGCTTTCTTT.

The chain recombines TRBV11-2 with TRBJ1-3; 11 bases match TRBD1. Germline V gene sequence: CDR1 SGHAT, CDR2 FQNNGV. This CDR3 has 16 amino acids. V gave up 5 bases and J gave up 3 bases; unmatched junction bases: 6. The CDR3: CASSRGQGAVGNTIYF. The CDR3 DNA sequence: TGTGCCAGCAGCCGAGGACAGGGGGCAGTTGGAAACACCATATATTTT.

V and J are TRBV20-1 and TRBJ2-7; tentative D call: TRBD1 (5 bases). Trimming removed 3 bases at V and 6 bases at J, with 21 bases between. Germline-derived CDR1 and CDR2 are DFQATT and SNEGSKA (reference sequence). The length of the CDR3 is 15 residues. This chain's CDR3 is CSASPTAELFGEQYF. The CDR3 nucleotides are TGCAGTGCTAGTCCGACAGCTGAACTCTTTGGCGAGCAGTACTTC.

This clone has only one observation. The genes are TRBV6-5 and TRBJ2-7, with 9 bases that match TRBD1. This CDR3 is 14 amino acids long. Germline assignment: CDR1 MNHEY and CDR2 SVGAGI. V lost 5 bases, J lost 6 bases, and 8 bases stayed unmatched. CDR3 sequence: CASSKDRGGPEQYF. The DNA of the CDR3 is TGTGCCAGCAGTAAGGACAGGGGTGGGCCCGAGCAGTACTTC.

The chain carries TRBV6-5 and TRBJ2-7, with D maybe TRBD2 (6 bases). The V end was cut by 0 bases, the J end by 3 bases, with 9 bases between. The CDR3 has 14 amino acids. CDR1 is MNHEY, CDR2 SVGAGI, per germline. The CDR3, as DNA: TGTGCCAGCAGTTACTCGCCGGAGGGCTACGAGCAGTACTTC. It codes for CASSYSPEGYEQYF.

V gene TRBV5-4 combines with J gene TRBJ2-5, with D perhaps TRBD2 (6 bases). V lost 10 bases and J 2 bases, leaving 21 bases between the germline ends. The CDR3 extends over 15 amino acids. Germline loops: CDR1 SGHNT, CDR2 YYREEE (reference sequence). The CDR3 reads CASSREASLQETQYF. The CDR3, as DNA: TGTGCCTCCTCGAGGGAGGCTAGTCTTCAAGAGACCCAGTACTTC.

The chain couples TRBV5-8 to TRBJ2-3; D unresolved. The V end was cut by 3 bases, the J end by 4 bases, with 15 bases between. The CDR3 sequence is 15 residues long. Per the germline V gene, CDR1 is SGHTS and CDR2 is YDEGEE. CDR3 in amino acids: CASSSPTLSADTQYF. The CDR3 DNA follows: TGTGCCAGCAGCTCCCCTACCCTTTCTGCAGATACGCAGTATTTT.

The rearrangement links TRBV4-2 to TRBJ2-5, with 9 bases aligning to TRBD2. The CDR3 covers 16 residues. Per germline, CDR1 LGHNA and CDR2 YNFKEQ. V trimming: 4 bases; J trimming: 0 bases; junction bases outside the gene matches: 6. The chain's CDR3 is CASSPRTSAYQETQYF. For the CDR3, the DNA is TGTGCCAGCAGCCCGCGGACTAGCGCGTACCAAGAGACCCAGTACTTC.

The CDR3 sequence: CASSPGHTGELFF. The CDR3 DNA reads as TGTGCCAGCAGCCCAGGGCACACCGGGGAGCTGTTTTTT. The chain has TRBV11-3 and TRBJ2-2; D might be TRBD1 (5 bases). This CDR3 region has 13 residues. Germline CDR1 is SGHNT and CDR2 is YENEEA. V was clipped by 5 bases and J by 3 bases, with 7 bases between them.

The J gene is TRBJ1-1, the V gene TRBV7-9, with 8 positions matching TRBD1. Per germline, CDR1 SEHNR and CDR2 FQNEAQ (reference sequence). Unmatched junction bases numbered 7, after V lost 4 bases and J lost 3 bases. The CDR3 is 15 amino acids. CDR3: CASSWRSGGDTEAFF. The CDR3 nucleotides are TGTGCCAGCAGCTGGAGGTCAGGGGGCGACACTGAAGCTTTCTTT.